The rows below give T cell receptor beta chains drawn from one sample of a study of blood T cells in healthy people across ages. TCRdb reanalysed the 5' RACE reads using MiXCR and keeps one entry per CDR3 protein. The sample yields 1.4 million to 1.5 million distinct CDR3 sequences, roughly 40% seen once. The source material was blood. The receptors derive from a woman under 30 in good health. The CDR3 runs from the conserved cysteine through the conserved F or W. D genes are given only for firm matches. Size values are once, few and many counts, or a class for expanded clones, and some rows have none.

j_call	clone_size	d_call	v_call	cdr3_nt	cdr3_aa
TRBJ2-1	few	TRBD1	TRBV13	TGTGCCAGCAGCTTAAAAGGGGGACAGGCTAGCTCCTACAATGAGCAGTTCTTC	CASSLKGGQASSYNEQFF
TRBJ2-2	NA	NA	TRBV7-2	TGTGCCAGCAGCTTCCCTATTATGAACACCGGGGAGCTGTTTTTT	CASSFPIMNTGELFF
TRBJ2-5	NA	NA	TRBV6-5	TGTGCCAGCGCCTCTCACGCCCCAGGGGTAGAGACCCAGTACTTC	CASASHAPGVETQYF
TRBJ1-4	NA	TRBD1	TRBV6-9	TGTGCCAGCAGTTATTCGACAGGGAAGGGTGAAAAACTGTTTTTT	CASSYSTGKGEKLFF
TRBJ2-1	NA	TRBD1	TRBV6-1	TGTGCCAGCAGTACGGACAGGGGAGAGACCCAGTTCTTC	CASSTDRGETQFF
TRBJ1-2	many	NA	TRBV9	TGTGCCAGCAGCGTAGAAATAGGGGCGGATGGCTACACCTTC	CASSVEIGADGYTF
TRBJ2-1	NA	NA	TRBV4-1	TGCGCCAGCAGCCAAGGACGGGTAGCGGAGACTTACAATGAGCAGTTCTTC	CASSQGRVAETYNEQFF
TRBJ1-5	NA	NA	TRBV27	TGTGCCAGCAGTTTAGGTCAGGGGCGGTCGGTTCAGCCCCAGCATTTT	CASSLGQGRSVQPQHF
TRBJ2-1	many	NA	TRBV5-1	TGCGCCAGCAGCTCGTTACGGAATGAGCAGTTCTTC	CASSSLRNEQFF
TRBJ2-2	NA	NA	TRBV28	TGTGCCAGCAGTTCGATATGGGGTTTCGGGGAGCTGTTTTTT	CASSSIWGFGELFF
TRBJ1-6	NA	NA	TRBV27	TGTGCCAGCAGTCAAACTCGCACGGCGCCCCTCCACTTT	CASSQTRTAPLHF
TRBJ2-1	NA	TRBD1	TRBV7-9	TGTGCCAGCAGCCCCCGGGACAGAGAGACCCAGTTCTTC	CASSPRDRETQFF
TRBJ2-4	few	NA	TRBV25-1	TGTGCCAGCAGTGAATTGGACGGGTCTGCGGCCAAAAACATTCAGTACTTC	CASSELDGSAAKNIQYF
TRBJ2-2	NA	NA	TRBV5-1	TGCGCCAGCAGCTCCGGGACGGAGAACACCGGGGAGCTGTTTTTT	CASSSGTENTGELFF
TRBJ2-7	many	NA	TRBV3-1	TGTGCCAGCAGCCAAGATGCACCCACCGTGCTCTACGAGCAGTACTTC	CASSQDAPTVLYEQYF
TRBJ1-6	NA	NA	TRBV4-1	TGCGCCAGCAGCCAAGAAGGAGTCCCCTATAATTCACCCCTCCACTTT	CASSQEGVPYNSPLHF
TRBJ1-6	NA	TRBD1	TRBV20-1	TGCAGTGCCCCTGGGGGACAGAATAATTCACCCCTCCACTTT	CSAPGGQNNSPLHF
TRBJ2-7	few	TRBD1	TRBV10-3	TGTGCCATCGACGGTTCAGGGGGCGATCGGCCCTACGAGCAGTACTTC	CAIDGSGGDRPYEQYF
TRBJ2-3	few	NA	TRBV21-1	TGTGCCAGCAGCATTCGGGGGATAGCCACAGATACGCAGTATTTT	CASSIRGIATDTQYF
TRBJ2-7	NA	TRBD2	TRBV18	TGTGCCAGCTCACCCGAGCGGGACCAGTACTTC	CASSPERDQYF
TRBJ2-7	few	TRBD1	TRBV20-1	TGCAGTGCTGGGGACAGGGGCGCCTACAATGAGCAGTACTTC	CSAGDRGAYNEQYF
TRBJ1-3	NA	TRBD1	TRBV7-2	TGTGCCAGCAGCTTAACCTGGCAGGGGGCTTTGAACACCATATATTTT	CASSLTWQGALNTIYF
TRBJ1-5	NA	NA	TRBV7-2	TGTGCCAGCAGCCTCGCAGACAGCCGACCCAATCAGCCCCAGCATTTT	CASSLADSRPNQPQHF
TRBJ2-3	few	TRBD2	TRBV10-3	TGTGCCATCAGTGAGACTCTGTCTAGCGGGAGCACAGATACGCAGTATTTT	CAISETLSSGSTDTQYF
TRBJ1-2	NA	NA	TRBV4-1	TGCGCCAGCAGCCCCACCGCATCGAACTATGGCTACACCTTC	CASSPTASNYGYTF
TRBJ2-7	NA	TRBD2	TRBV7-8	TGTGCCAGCAGCTGGGAGAGCGGGGGGCTCTCCTACGAGCAGTACTTC	CASSWESGGLSYEQYF
TRBJ2-7	few	NA	TRBV20-1	TGCAGTGCTAGATTGGATAGAGCAACCTCCTACGAGCAGTACTTC	CSARLDRATSYEQYF
TRBJ1-6	once	NA	TRBV20-1	TGCAGTGCTAGAGATCGTCAGATTCTAAATTCACCCCTCCACTTT	CSARDRQILNSPLHF
TRBJ2-5	NA	TRBD2	TRBV5-1	TGCGCCTGCAGCTTGGCTAGCGGAGGCCCGGAGACCCAGTACTTC	CACSLASGGPETQYF
TRBJ1-2	NA	NA	TRBV4-1	TGCGCCAGCAGCTCAGAAATTGGGCATCGTGGCTACACCTTC	CASSSEIGHRGYTF
TRBJ2-4	NA	TRBD2	TRBV3-1	TGTGCCAGCAGCCAACGACTAGCGGGGGGAGCCAAAAACATTCAGTACTTC	CASSQRLAGGAKNIQYF
TRBJ1-5	NA	NA	TRBV20-1	TGCAGTGCTAGTTGGGAGCACACTCCCAATCAGCCCCAGCATTTT	CSASWEHTPNQPQHF
TRBJ2-1	NA	NA	TRBV28	TGTGCCAGCAGTTTAGGTGGAGCTCCGATGAATGAGCAGTTCTTC	CASSLGGAPMNEQFF
TRBJ2-5	NA	NA	TRBV4-1	TGCGCCAGCAGCCAAGTGCCTTCCCAAGAGACCCAGTACTTC	CASSQVPSQETQYF
TRBJ2-5	NA	NA	TRBV6-2/TRBV6-3	TGTGCCAGCACCGACACTTACAGGGTTCAAGAGACCCAGTACTTC	CASTDTYRVQETQYF
TRBJ2-7	few	NA	TRBV28	TGTGCCAGCAATGGGGGGCCATCCTACGAGCAGTACTTC	CASNGGPSYEQYF
TRBJ1-5	NA	TRBD1	TRBV3-1	TGTGCCAGCAGCCCAGCCCAACAGGGGACCCCCCAGCATTTT	CASSPAQQGTPQHF
TRBJ1-6	NA	NA	TRBV12-3/TRBV12-4	TGTGCCAGCAGTTTAGGGACAATTACGAGCTCCTATAATTCACCCCTCCACTTT	CASSLGTITSSYNSPLHF
TRBJ2-3	NA	NA	TRBV4-1	TGCGCCAGCAGCCAAGAAGGCGGGGCTAACACAGATACGCAGTATTTT	CASSQEGGANTDTQYF
TRBJ2-6	few	NA	TRBV6-1	TGTGCCAGCTCGGACGGGGTCCTGACTTTC	CASSDGVLTF
TRBJ1-4	NA	NA	TRBV21-1	TGTGCCAGCAGCAAAATTCCAGGGCCCAGCGGTGAAAAACTGTTTTTT	CASSKIPGPSGEKLFF
TRBJ2-3	NA	NA	TRBV2	TGTGCCAGAGGAGGGGGCCGCACAGATACGCAGTATTTT	CARGGGRTDTQYF
TRBJ2-7	NA	NA	TRBV7-2	TGTGCCAGCAGCGTAGGGGGGGCCAACTCCGACGAGCAGTACTTC	CASSVGGANSDEQYF
TRBJ2-3	few	NA	TRBV24-1	TGTGCCACCAAGGGTGGATCCCCTCCGGATACGCAGTATTTT	CATKGGSPPDTQYF
TRBJ1-2	NA	NA	TRBV3-1	TGTGCCAGCAGCCAAGGGAACTCCAACTATGGCTACACCTTC	CASSQGNSNYGYTF
TRBJ1-4	few	NA	TRBV29-1	TGCAGCGGATCTATATCGGGTGGGAGTGAAAAACTGTTTTTT	CSGSISGGSEKLFF
TRBJ1-2	many	NA	TRBV7-2	TGTGCCAGCAGCTTAGCGGCAGACCCTAACTATGGCTACACCTTC	CASSLAADPNYGYTF
TRBJ2-3	many	TRBD2	TRBV19	TGTGCCAGTAGTGCGACTAGCGGCGACACAGATACGCAGTATTTT	CASSATSGDTDTQYF
TRBJ2-3	few	NA	TRBV7-2	TGTGCCAGCAGCTCAATCCAAGATACGCAGTATTTT	CASSSIQDTQYF
TRBJ1-2	NA	NA	TRBV2	TGTGCCAACCGCAAGAAGGAGAACTATGGCTACACCTTC	CANRKKENYGYTF
TRBJ2-1	many	TRBD2	TRBV7-9	TGCGCCAGCAGCTTAGCGGGAGGTCGATACAATGAGCAGTTCTTC	CASSLAGGRYNEQFF
TRBJ2-5	NA	TRBD1	TRBV20-1	TGCAGTGCTAGGACCCCCGGGACAGGGAAAGAGACCCAGGACTTC	CSARTPGTGKETQDF
TRBJ2-3	NA	NA	TRBV3-1	TGTGCCAGCAGCCACCAGATGGGCGATACGCAGTATTTT	CASSHQMGDTQYF
TRBJ2-7	NA	NA	TRBV13	TGTGCCAGCAGCCCCGTTGAGCGGTTAGGCTCCTACGAGCAGTACTTC	CASSPVERLGSYEQYF